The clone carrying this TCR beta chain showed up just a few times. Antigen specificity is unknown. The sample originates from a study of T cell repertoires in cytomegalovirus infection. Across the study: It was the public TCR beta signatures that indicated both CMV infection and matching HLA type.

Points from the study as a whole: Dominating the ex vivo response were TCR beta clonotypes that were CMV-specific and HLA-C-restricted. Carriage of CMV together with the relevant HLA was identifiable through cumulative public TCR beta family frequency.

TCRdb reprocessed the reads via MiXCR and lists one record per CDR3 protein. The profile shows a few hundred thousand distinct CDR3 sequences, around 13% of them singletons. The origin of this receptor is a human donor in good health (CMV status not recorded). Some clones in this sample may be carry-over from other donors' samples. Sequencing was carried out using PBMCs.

CDR3 DNA: TGTGCCAGCAGTGAATCTTGGGGACAGGGCTACGAGCAGTACTTC. It specifies CASSESWGQGYEQYF. The gene calls are TRBV6-1 and TRBJ2-7; TRBD1 matches at 9 bases. Germline loops: CDR1 MNHNS, CDR2 SASEGT. V was clipped by 2 bases and J by 3 bases; unmatched bases: 5. The CDR3 totals 15 residues.